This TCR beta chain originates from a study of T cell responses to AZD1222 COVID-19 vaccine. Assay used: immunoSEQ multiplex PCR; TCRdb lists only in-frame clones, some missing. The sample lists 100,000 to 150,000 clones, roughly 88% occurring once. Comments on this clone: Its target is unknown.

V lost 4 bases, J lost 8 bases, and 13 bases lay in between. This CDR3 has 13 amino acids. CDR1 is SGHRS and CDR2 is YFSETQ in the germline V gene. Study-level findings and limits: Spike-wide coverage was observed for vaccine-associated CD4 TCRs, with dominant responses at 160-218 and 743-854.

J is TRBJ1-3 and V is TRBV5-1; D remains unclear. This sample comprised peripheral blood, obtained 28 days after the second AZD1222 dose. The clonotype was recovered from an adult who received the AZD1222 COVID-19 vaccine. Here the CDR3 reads CASSLWGLDTIYF. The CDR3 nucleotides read TGCGCCAGCAGCCTCTGGGGTTTGGACACCATATATTTT.